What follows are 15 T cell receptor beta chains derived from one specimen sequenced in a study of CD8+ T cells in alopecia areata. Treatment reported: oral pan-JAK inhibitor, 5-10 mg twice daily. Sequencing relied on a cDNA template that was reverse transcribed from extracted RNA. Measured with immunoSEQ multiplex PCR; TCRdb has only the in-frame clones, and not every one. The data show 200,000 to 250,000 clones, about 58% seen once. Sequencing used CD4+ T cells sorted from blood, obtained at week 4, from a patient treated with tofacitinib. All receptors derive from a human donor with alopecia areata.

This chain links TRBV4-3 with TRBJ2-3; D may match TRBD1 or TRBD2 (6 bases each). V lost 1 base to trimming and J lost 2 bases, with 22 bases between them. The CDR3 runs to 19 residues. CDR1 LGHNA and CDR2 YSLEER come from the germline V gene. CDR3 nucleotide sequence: TGCGCCAGCAGCCAAGCCGATGGGTTTGGGACGGGGGCCACAGATACGCAGTATTTT. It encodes CASSQADGFGTGATDTQYF.

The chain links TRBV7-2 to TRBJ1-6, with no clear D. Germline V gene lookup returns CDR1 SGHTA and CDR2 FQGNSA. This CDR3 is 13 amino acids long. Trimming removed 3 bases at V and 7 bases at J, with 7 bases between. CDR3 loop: CASSFDRNSPLHF. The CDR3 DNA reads TGTGCCAGCAGCTTCGACCGAAATTCACCCCTCCACTTT.

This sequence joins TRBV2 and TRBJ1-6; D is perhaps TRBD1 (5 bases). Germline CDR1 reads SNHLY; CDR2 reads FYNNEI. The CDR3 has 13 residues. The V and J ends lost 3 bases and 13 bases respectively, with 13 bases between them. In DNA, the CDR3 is TGTGCCAGCAGTGAGGGGGTTGTATCGCCCCTCCACTTT. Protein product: CASSEGVVSPLHF. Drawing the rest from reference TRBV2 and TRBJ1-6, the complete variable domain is EPEVTQTPSHQVTQMGQEVILRCVPISNHLYFYWYRQILGQKVEFLVSFYNNEISEKSEIFDDQFSVERPDGSNFTLKIRSTKLEDSAMYFCASSEGVVSPLHFGNGTRLTVT.

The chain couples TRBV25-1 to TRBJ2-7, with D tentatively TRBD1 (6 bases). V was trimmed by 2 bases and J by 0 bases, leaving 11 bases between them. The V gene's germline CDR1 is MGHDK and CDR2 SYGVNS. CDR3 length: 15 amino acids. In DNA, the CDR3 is TGTGCCAGCAGTGAAAGGGGGACCGGCTCCTACGAGCAGTACTTC. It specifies CASSERGTGSYEQYF.

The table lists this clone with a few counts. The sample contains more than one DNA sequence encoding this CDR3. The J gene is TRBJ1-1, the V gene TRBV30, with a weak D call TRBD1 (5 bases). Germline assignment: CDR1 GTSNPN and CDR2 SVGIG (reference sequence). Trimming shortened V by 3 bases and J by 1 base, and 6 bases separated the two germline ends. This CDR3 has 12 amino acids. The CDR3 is CAWRRGNTEAFF. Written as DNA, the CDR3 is TGTGCCTGGAGGAGGGGGAACACTGAAGCTTTCTTT.

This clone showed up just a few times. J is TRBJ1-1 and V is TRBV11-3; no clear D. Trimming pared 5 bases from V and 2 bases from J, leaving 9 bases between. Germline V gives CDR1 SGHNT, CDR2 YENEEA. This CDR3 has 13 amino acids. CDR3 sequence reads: CASSRQENTEAFF. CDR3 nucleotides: TGTGCCAGCAGCCGACAAGAAAACACTGAAGCTTTCTTT.

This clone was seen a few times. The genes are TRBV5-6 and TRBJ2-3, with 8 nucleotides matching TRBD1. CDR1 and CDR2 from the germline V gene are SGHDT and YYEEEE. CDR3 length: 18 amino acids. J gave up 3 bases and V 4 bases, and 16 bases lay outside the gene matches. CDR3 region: CASSADRGIVVVTDTQYF. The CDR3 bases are TGTGCCAGCAGCGCCGACAGGGGTATCGTGGTCGTAACAGATACGCAGTATTTT.

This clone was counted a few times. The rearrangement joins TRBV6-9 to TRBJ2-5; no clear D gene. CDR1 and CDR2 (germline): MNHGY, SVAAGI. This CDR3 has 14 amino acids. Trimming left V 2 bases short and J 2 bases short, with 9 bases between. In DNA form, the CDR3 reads TGTGCCAGCAGTTATGGTACAGCTCAAGAGACCCAGTACTTC. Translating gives CASSYGTAQETQYF.

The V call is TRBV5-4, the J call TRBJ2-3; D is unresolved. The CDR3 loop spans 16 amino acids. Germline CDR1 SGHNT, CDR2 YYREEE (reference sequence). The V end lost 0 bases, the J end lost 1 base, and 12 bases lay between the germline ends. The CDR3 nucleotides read TGTGCCAGCAGCTTGGGACCGACCCGGGGCACAGATACGCAGTATTTT. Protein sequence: CASSLGPTRGTDTQYF.

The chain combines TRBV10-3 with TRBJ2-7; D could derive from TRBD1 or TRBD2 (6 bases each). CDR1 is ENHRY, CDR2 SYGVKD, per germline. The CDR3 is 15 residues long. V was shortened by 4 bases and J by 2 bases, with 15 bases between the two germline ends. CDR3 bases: TGTGCCATCAGTGGTGAGGGGGGATCGGCCTACGAGCAGTACTTC. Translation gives CAISGEGGSAYEQYF.

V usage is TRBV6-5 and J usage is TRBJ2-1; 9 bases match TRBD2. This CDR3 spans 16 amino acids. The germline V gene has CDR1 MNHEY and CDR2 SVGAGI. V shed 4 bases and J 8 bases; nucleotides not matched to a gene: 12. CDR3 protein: CASSSLAGASGHEQFF. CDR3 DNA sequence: TGTGCCAGCAGTTCGTTAGCGGGGGCCTCGGGGCATGAGCAGTTCTTC.

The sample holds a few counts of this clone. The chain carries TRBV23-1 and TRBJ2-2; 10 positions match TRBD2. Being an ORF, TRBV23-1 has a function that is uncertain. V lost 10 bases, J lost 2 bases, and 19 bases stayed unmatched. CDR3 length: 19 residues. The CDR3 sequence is CATGASTRLAGDNTGELFF. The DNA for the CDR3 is TGCGCCACCGGGGCCTCCACTCGGCTAGCGGGGGATAACACCGGGGAGCTGTTTTTT.

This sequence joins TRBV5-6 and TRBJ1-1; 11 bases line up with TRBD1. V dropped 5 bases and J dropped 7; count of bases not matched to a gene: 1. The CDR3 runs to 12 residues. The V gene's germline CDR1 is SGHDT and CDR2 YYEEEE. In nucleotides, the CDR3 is TGTGCCAGCAGGGACAGGGGGCTTGAAGCTTTCTTT. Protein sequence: CASRDRGLEAFF.

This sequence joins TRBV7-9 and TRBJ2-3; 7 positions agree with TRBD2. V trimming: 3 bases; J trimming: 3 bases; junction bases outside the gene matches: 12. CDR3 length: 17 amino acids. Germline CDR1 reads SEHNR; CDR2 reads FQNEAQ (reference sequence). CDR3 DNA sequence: TGTGCCAGCAGCTTGGCCGGGACTACTACTGGGACAGATACGCAGTATTTT. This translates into CASSLAGTTTGTDTQYF.

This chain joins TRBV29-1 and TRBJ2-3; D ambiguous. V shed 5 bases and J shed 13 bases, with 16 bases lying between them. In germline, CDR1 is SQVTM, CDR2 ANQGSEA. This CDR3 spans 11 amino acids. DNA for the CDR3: TGCAGCGTTTCTACCCGGGCTAAGGAGTATTTT. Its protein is CSVSTRAKEYF.